The rows below give T cell receptor beta chains drawn from one sample of a study of beta chain features in type 1 diabetes. Repertoires were generated with immunoSEQ multiplex PCR, while TCRdb's copy carries only in-frame clones and drops some. The sample has 450,000 or so clones; about an eighth are singletons. What was sequenced was naive CD4+ T cells from blood. These receptors were taken from a woman aged 18-29 years in good health. CDR3s include the opening cysteine and the closing phenylalanine or tryptophan. A D gene is named only where the DNA matches it firmly. The size of a clone is reported for some rows only, either as once, few or many, or as a class for expanded clones.

J: TRBJ2-7
V: TRBV7-2
D: NA
size: NA
CDR3: CASSLSTDNLGDEQYF
DNA: TGTGCCAGCAGCTTAAGTACCGACAATCTGGGTGACGAGCAGTACTTC

J: TRBJ1-6
V: TRBV7-9
D: NA
size: NA
CDR3: CASSGGPNSPLHF
DNA: TGTGCCAGCAGTGGGGGACCGAATTCACCCCTCCACTTT

J: TRBJ2-1
V: TRBV30
D: NA
size: few
CDR3: CAWSNSGQYNEQFF
DNA: TGTGCCTGGAGTAATAGCGGTCAGTACAATGAGCAGTTCTTC

J: TRBJ1-3
V: TRBV6-6
D: NA
size: few
CDR3: CASRLDRPSGNTIYF
DNA: TGTGCCAGCAGGCTTGACAGGCCCTCTGGAAACACCATATATTTT

J: TRBJ2-6
V: TRBV2
D: NA
size: few
CDR3: CASRPADSGANVLTF
DNA: TGTGCCAGCAGGCCGGCAGACTCTGGGGCCAACGTCCTGACTTTC

J: TRBJ2-1
V: TRBV7-2
D: NA
size: NA
CDR3: CASFKDPLLATEQFF
DNA: TGTGCCAGCTTCAAGGACCCCCTTCTCGCGACGGAGCAGTTCTTC

J: TRBJ2-1
V: TRBV29-1
D: TRBD1
size: NA
CDR3: CSVTGSALEQFF
DNA: TGCAGCGTGACAGGGAGTGCCCTTGAGCAGTTCTTC

J: TRBJ1-5
V: TRBV30
D: NA
size: NA
CDR3: CAWTGGSNQPQHF
DNA: TGTGCCTGGACGGGAGGGAGCAATCAGCCCCAGCATTTT

J: TRBJ2-4
V: TRBV15
D: NA
size: NA
CDR3: CATSRDHQGAKNIQYF
DNA: TGTGCCACCAGCAGGGATCATCAGGGGGCCAAAAACATTCAGTACTTC

J: TRBJ1-2
V: TRBV19
D: NA
size: NA
CDR3: CASSQEGYGYTF
DNA: TGTGCCAGTAGCCAGGAGGGCTATGGCTACACCTTC

J: TRBJ2-7
V: TRBV5-1
D: NA
size: NA
CDR3: CASRDRYEQYF
DNA: TGCGCCAGCCGAGACAGGTACGAGCAGTACTTC

J: TRBJ2-1
V: TRBV2
D: NA
size: few
CDR3: CASRSRILANEQFF
DNA: TGTGCCAGCAGGAGCCGGATACTAGCCAATGAGCAGTTCTTC

J: TRBJ2-1
V: TRBV7-2
D: TRBD2
size: NA
CDR3: CASSSSGNSNEQFF
DNA: TGTGCCAGCAGCTCAAGCGGGAATTCGAATGAGCAGTTCTTC

J: TRBJ2-5
V: TRBV7-6
D: TRBD2
size: NA
CDR3: CASSSGGGYPGTQYF
DNA: TGTGCCAGCAGCTCTGGCGGGGGTTACCCGGGGACCCAGTACTTC

J: TRBJ2-6
V: TRBV15
D: NA
size: NA
CDR3: CATNVGFSGANVLTF
DNA: TGTGCCACCAACGTTGGGTTCTCTGGGGCCAACGTCCTGACTTTC

J: TRBJ1-2
V: TRBV4-3
D: TRBD1
size: few
CDR3: CASSQEQGYYGYTF
DNA: TGCGCCAGCAGCCAAGAACAGGGGTACTATGGCTACACCTTC

J: TRBJ2-5
V: TRBV4-1
D: TRBD2
size: NA
CDR3: CASSRGGARHQETQYF
DNA: TGCGCCAGCAGCCGCGGGGGGGCCCGACACCAAGAGACCCAGTACTTC

J: TRBJ1-2
V: TRBV27
D: NA
size: NA
CDR3: CASSLNAPQPGVGYTF
DNA: TGTGCCAGCAGTTTGAATGCGCCCCAGCCAGGGGTTGGCTACACCTTC

J: TRBJ2-3
V: TRBV9
D: TRBD2
size: NA
CDR3: CASSVGGVRSTDTQYF
DNA: TGTGCCAGCAGCGTTGGGGGGGTGAGAAGCACAGATACGCAGTATTTT

J: TRBJ1-2
V: TRBV7-3
D: TRBD1
size: NA
CDR3: CASSSSPGQSRITF
DNA: TGTGCCAGCAGCTCTAGCCCGGGACAGTCTAGGATCACCTTC

J: TRBJ1-4
V: TRBV4-1
D: TRBD1
size: few
CDR3: CASSQSGTGGEKLFF
DNA: TGCGCCAGCAGCCAATCCGGGACAGGCGGTGAAAAACTGTTTTTT

J: TRBJ1-1
V: TRBV25-1
D: NA
size: NA
CDR3: CSSILTGGTEAFF
DNA: TGTTCCAGCATACTCACGGGGGGAACTGAAGCTTTCTTT

J: TRBJ2-7
V: TRBV4-3
D: NA
size: NA
CDR3: CASSQDLQGIYEQYF
DNA: TGCGCCAGCAGCCAAGATCTTCAGGGGATCTACGAGCAGTACTTC

J: TRBJ2-1
V: TRBV19
D: TRBD2
size: NA
CDR3: CAASHLAASGNYEQFF
DNA: TGTGCCGCCAGTCATCTCGCGGCTAGCGGGAACTATGAGCAGTTCTTC

J: TRBJ2-7
V: TRBV29-1
D: NA
size: few
CDR3: CSVLNRNYEQYF
DNA: TGCAGCGTTCTGAATAGGAACTACGAGCAGTACTTC

J: TRBJ2-4
V: TRBV5-6
D: NA
size: few
CDR3: CASSLGQQVTIQYF
DNA: TGTGCCAGCAGCTTGGGACAGCAAGTGACCATTCAGTACTTC

J: TRBJ1-4
V: TRBV30
D: NA
size: NA
CDR3: CAWSVHGAMEKLFF
DNA: TGTGCCTGGAGTGTACACGGGGCAATGGAAAAACTGTTTTTT

J: TRBJ2-3
V: TRBV7-6
D: NA
size: NA
CDR3: CASSLDQGTDTQYF
DNA: TGTGCCAGCAGCTTAGATCAGGGTACGGATACGCAGTATTTT

J: TRBJ2-5
V: TRBV4-1
D: NA
size: NA
CDR3: CASSQPTRRGGQETQYF
DNA: TGCGCCAGCAGCCAACCCACCAGACGGGGTGGCCAAGAGACCCAGTACTTC

J: TRBJ1-1
V: TRBV4-3
D: NA
size: few
CDR3: CASSQGNLMGTEAFF
DNA: TGCGCCAGCAGCCAAGGTAACCTTATGGGCACTGAAGCTTTCTTT

J: TRBJ2-5
V: TRBV7-2
D: TRBD2
size: NA
CDR3: CASSLSFSGETQYF
DNA: TGTGCCAGCAGCTTATCATTTAGCGGGGAGACCCAGTACTTC

J: TRBJ2-3
V: TRBV7-8
D: TRBD1
size: NA
CDR3: CASSQDRPGDTQYF
DNA: TGTGCCAGCAGCCAGGACAGGCCAGGGGATACGCAGTATTTT

J: TRBJ2-5
V: TRBV7-3
D: NA
size: NA
CDR3: CASSLIPQAYETQYF
DNA: TGTGCCAGCAGCTTAATCCCCCAAGCTTACGAGACCCAGTACTTC

J: TRBJ1-2
V: TRBV29-1
D: NA
size: few
CDR3: CSVEDRLSYGYTF
DNA: TGCAGCGTTGAAGATAGGCTTTCCTATGGCTACACCTTC

J: TRBJ2-5
V: TRBV18
D: NA
size: NA
CDR3: CASSPGSGRETQYF
DNA: TGTGCCAGCTCACCAGGGAGCGGTCGAGAGACCCAGTACTTC

J: TRBJ2-7
V: TRBV6-6
D: NA
size: NA
CDR3: CASSTVSLEQYF
DNA: TGTGCCAGCAGTACCGTTTCTCTCGAGCAGTACTTC

J: TRBJ2-1
V: TRBV18
D: NA
size: few
CDR3: CASSPSSSNEQFF
DNA: TGTGCCAGCTCACCTAGTTCGAGCAATGAGCAGTTCTTC

J: TRBJ1-4
V: TRBV2
D: NA
size: NA
CDR3: CASSDPSEKLFF
DNA: TGTGCCAGCAGTGACCCAAGTGAAAAACTGTTTTTT

J: TRBJ1-2
V: TRBV7-6
D: NA
size: NA
CDR3: CASSSGVGQSYGYTF
DNA: TGTGCCAGCAGCTCGGGGGTTGGCCAATCCTATGGCTACACCTTC

J: TRBJ2-6
V: TRBV7-9
D: NA
size: few
CDR3: CASSRGAGTGANVLTF
DNA: TGTGCCAGCAGCCGCGGAGCGGGTACTGGGGCCAACGTCCTGACTTTC

J: TRBJ2-3
V: TRBV29-1
D: NA
size: few
CDR3: CSVVPPQPSTDTQYF
DNA: TGCAGCGTTGTCCCCCCCCAGCCTAGCACAGATACGCAGTATTTT

J: TRBJ1-5
V: TRBV7-9
D: TRBD1
size: NA
CDR3: CASSYQGADQPQHF
DNA: TGTGCCAGCAGCTATCAGGGGGCCGATCAGCCCCAGCATTTT

J: TRBJ1-1
V: TRBV5-5
D: NA
size: few
CDR3: CASSLITYTEAFF
DNA: TGTGCCAGCAGCTTGATCACGTACACTGAAGCTTTCTTT

J: TRBJ1-2
V: TRBV18
D: NA
size: few
CDR3: CASSPGAGYTF
DNA: TGTGCCAGCTCACCAGGGGCCGGCTACACCTTC

J: TRBJ2-1
V: TRBV5-1
D: NA
size: NA
CDR3: CASSLSLAVGEQFF
DNA: TGCGCCAGCAGCTTGTCGCTGGCAGTGGGTGAGCAGTTCTTC

J: TRBJ2-1
V: TRBV7-2
D: NA
size: few
CDR3: CASSLVGQGFDEQFF
DNA: TGTGCCAGCAGCTTAGTGGGTCAGGGGTTTGATGAGCAGTTCTTC

J: TRBJ1-1
V: TRBV9
D: TRBD1
size: NA
CDR3: CASSTGAWDTEAFF
DNA: TGTGCCAGCAGCACAGGGGCGTGGGACACTGAAGCTTTCTTT

J: TRBJ2-5
V: TRBV15
D: TRBD1
size: NA
CDR3: CATSREGQGQTQYF
DNA: TGTGCCACCAGCAGAGAGGGACAGGGGCAGACCCAGTACTTC

J: TRBJ2-5
V: TRBV7-2
D: NA
size: few
CDR3: CASTLNGVETQYF
DNA: TGTGCCAGCACTCTCAACGGCGTGGAGACCCAGTACTTC

J: TRBJ1-4
V: TRBV11-3
D: NA
size: few
CDR3: CASSLTLKGEKLFF
DNA: TGTGCCAGCAGCCTGACCCTCAAGGGTGAAAAACTGTTTTTT

J: TRBJ2-1
V: TRBV19
D: NA
size: few
CDR3: CASAPRDLETEQFF
DNA: TGTGCCAGCGCGCCCCGGGACTTAGAAACTGAGCAGTTCTTC